Given below is one T cell receptor (beta chain) in context. No antigen is known for it. These data are taken from a study of T cell responses to AZD1222 COVID-19 vaccine. Study conclusions and caveats: Spike-specific TCR breadth rose after two AZD1222 doses, and depth rose as well.

The assay was immunoSEQ multiplex PCR, and TCRdb's table has in-frame clones only and misses some. This table holds 150,000 or so clones, 85% to 95% found once. The CDR3 is 17 amino acids. V lost 3 bases, J lost 6 bases, and 14 bases stayed unmatched. CDR1 is MNHEY, CDR2 SMNVEV, per germline (reference sequence). The chain couples TRBV27 to TRBJ1-2, with TRBD1 matching 9 bases. The clonotype originates from an adult who received the AZD1222 COVID-19 vaccine. The sequencing here drew on peripheral blood, taken 28 days after the second AZD1222 dose. CDR3 DNA: TGTGCCAGCAGTTTTTGGGACAGGGTCCAATATAGCCATGGCTACACCTTC. It specifies CASSFWDRVQYSHGYTF.